This note documents a single T cell receptor beta chain sequence. This clone was counted a few times. Its antigen target is currently unknown. No per-base quality is available; no much larger clone lies one base away. The CDR1 and CDR2 encoded by the germline V gene are SNHLY and FYNNEI. The CDR3, from cysteine to phenylalanine, totals 19 residues. The entry retains the CDR3 DNA only, 57 bases that are in frame from base 1. The cohort comprised 666 healthy bone marrow donors. At the time of sampling, all cohort members were nominally healthy, though unrecorded immune exposures were likely present. The donor tested CMV seropositive and was one of the 289 seropositive cohort members. A peripheral blood sample was provided by each donor, and peripheral blood mononuclear cells were used for TCR beta sequencing. Genomic DNA extraction from the blood cell samples was performed with the Qiagen DNeasy Blood Extraction Kit.

These data originate in a study of cytomegalovirus exposure and HLA in healthy donors (dated by TCRdb to the late 2010s). About the full investigation: In an earlier analysis of under 750 of the donors, around 290 Gb of sequence data and approximately 120 million unique TCR beta sequences from some 170 million T cells were reported. An early release that covered about 600 HLA-typed donors contained around 300 gigabases of sequencing data and approximately 85 million unique TCR sequences. Of the roughly 420 genotyped donors, approximately 81% were placed in the genetic ancestry cluster associated with self-reported Caucasian donors. The aim of the study was to test whether cataloging public T cell receptors could identify signatures of past pathogen exposure. The study used immunosequencing to profile the T cell repertoires of several hundred subjects and linked those repertoires to cytomegalovirus serostatus. A separate validation cohort of roughly 130 different subjects was used in addition to the approximately 700-subject first cohort. High-throughput TCR immunosequencing, statistical association of individual TCRs with disease status, and machine learning were combined to predict cytomegalovirus infection status. A later analysis re-analyzed previously published TCR beta repertoires from roughly 600 donors and added high-resolution HLA genotyping to study TCR occurrence patterns. The later analysis used no new phenotypic data to find candidate immune exposures, relying instead on TCR beta sequences and their occurrence across donors. An earlier analysis of several hundred of the donors applied high-throughput TCR beta sequencing to assess whether each TCR beta V gene segment acted as functional or pseudogenic. Alongside the repertoire data, information on donor age, sex, ethnicity and CMV serostatus was compiled. A later genetic analysis took genome-wide SNP genotypes for about three fifths of the roughly 700 donors and used that subset as a discovery cohort. All discovery cohort repertoires had been generated using a single sequencing platform. Both class I and class II loci were covered by HLA typing, at four-digit resolution. Typing coverage differed by locus: A, B, C, DRB1 and DQB1 were typed in roughly 629-630 donors, DQA1 in approximately 520, DPA1 in some 570, and DPB1 in around 490. About five DR-DQ haplotypes were treated as single units for association and clustering because of strong linkage in the cohort. Among roughly 400 genotyped donors of the cohort, an average of around 240,000 unique TCR beta nucleotide sequences was sequenced per donor, of which roughly 17% were non-productive.

The library was generated by the immunoSEQ multiplex PCR assay. For the multiplex PCR, a mixture combining 60 forward primers for TCR Vbeta segments and 13 reverse primers for TCR Jbeta segments was used. The CDR3 region of rearranged TCR beta genes was amplified from genomic DNA by a multiplex PCR assay. The Illumina HiSeq System was used to sequence the amplified TCR beta libraries as 87-base-pair reads. The authors' analysis ran thus. A later analysis counted some 74 million unique TCR beta chains across the approximately 700 repertoires, and 9 million to 14 million of these chains were shared by at least two donors. Raw reads were error-corrected and collapsed into unique sequences by a nearest-neighbor algorithm in which closely related sequences were merged to remove PCR and sequencing errors. To assign V, D and J gene segments, CDR3 sequences were aligned to IMGT reference sequences. Each retained sequence needed at least a six-nucleotide match to both a V gene segment and a J gene segment. A rearrangement counted as productive if the CDR3 had no stop codons and remained in frame with V and J, and every other rearrangement counted as non-productive. Following IMGT convention, CDR3 was defined as the stretch from the second conserved V-encoded cysteine up to the conserved J-encoded phenylalanine. The earlier analysis of 550 to 650 of the donors excluded any sequence lacking an unambiguous match to a single V gene segment. An earlier analysis of fewer than 750 of the donors classified V segments as functional when productive rearrangements were above 56.7% and as segregating when the standard deviation between donors was above 5%. A statistical classification framework was developed to diagnose cytomegalovirus status using the catalog of TCR beta chain sequences. In a later analysis, V and J genes were assigned by comparing TCR nucleotide sequences against IMGT/GENE-DB human TR gene sequences. In a later analysis, CDR3 sequences and most-parsimonious VDJ recombination scenarios were assigned using the TCRdist pipeline. In a later analysis, each TCR beta chain was defined by its CDR3 amino acid sequence together with its V-gene family, and reads lacking a unique V-gene family were excluded. As a way to deal with suspected cross-contamination and a sequencing artifact, a later analysis dropped 500 to 700 nucleotide sequences that were highly shared and had low generation probability. For each public chain, a later analysis derived a clonal expansion index from normalized ranks of inferred template counts within each repertoire. In a later analysis, generation probabilities were computed using a VDJ recombination model fitted to out-of-frame rearrangements, and the results were checked against IGoR. Hypergeometric tests were used in a later analysis to score TCR-TCR, TCR-HLA and TCR-CMV co-occurrence, with a repertoire-size bias correction applied to the TCR pairs. To estimate false discovery rates, a later analysis permuted the HLA or CMV assignments 20 times. In a later analysis, co-occurring TCRs were grouped with DBSCAN, and TCRdist sequence similarity was added when clustering was performed within HLA-allele-positive subsets. For co-occurrence clustering, repertoires with fewer than 30,000 or more than 120,000 public chains were excluded, along with four to six repertoires with anomalous nucleotide sharing. As stored in TCRdb, this immuneACCESS dataset retains in-frame rearrangements with V and J assigned. A fraction of the clones does not appear; measured against another copy, unresolved V genes explain less than half of the discrepancy, and the remainder lacks a known reason. V, J and clone size derive from that table, while D and trimming were established from the DNA sequence. In all, the sample holds 170,000 or so clones, and roughly 80% of those were seen once. The ten largest clones add up to around 7% of the sample.

General conclusions and limits of the study: In a later analysis, some 17,000 TCR beta sequences were associated with specific HLA alleles at a false discovery rate of 0.05. In a later genetic analysis, fewer N-insertions in productive TCRs were reported among donors in an Asian-associated ancestry cluster than the 666-donor mean. Compared with equally common non-associated chains, HLA-associated TCR beta chains in a later analysis were more clonally expanded and had lower generation probabilities. A few of the identified cytomegalovirus-associated TCR beta chains were confirmed in vitro to be specific for cytomegalovirus antigens. Broadly in line with IMGT annotations, most TCR beta V segments showed up in productive rearrangements about 90% or about 30% of the time in an earlier analysis of some 590 of the donors. When HLA alleles, especially DR and DQ, strongly co-occurred, TCR associations were difficult to assign to individual alleles. The earlier analysis of a few hundred of the donors excluded roughly 17 rarely observed V segments, including chromosome 9 orphons, because counts were too low. A later genetic analysis associated a missense DCLRE1C variant with V-gene and J-gene trimming of TCR beta chains, and an independent cohort replicated the association. Most CMV-associated TCR beta chains appeared to be HLA-restricted in a later analysis, and the HLA associations seemed to be driven largely by CMV exposure. Some IMGT-functional V segments, including TRBV6-2 and TRBV6-3, could not be distinguished by the 87-base-pair reads and were therefore excluded. Roughly uniform sequencing depth across donors was assumed in presence/absence analyses, although this assumption may not hold. This cohort had only TCR beta chains sequenced, and the lack of alpha or paired-chain data limited which features could be detected. For the cohort, immune exposure information was limited to CMV serostatus. The classifier was reported to diagnose cytomegalovirus status with high specificity and sensitivity in both the original and validation cohorts. A further reported finding was that TCR beta sequences accurately predicted the HLA-A and HLA-B alleles for most subjects in the first cohort. Several of the top co-occurrence clusters appeared to be linked to parvovirus B19, influenza, CMV and Epstein-Barr virus, according to a later analysis. Because some donors lacked HLA typing at each locus, the association tests relied only on the typed subset. Most TCR sequences were seen in very few donors, while some public TCRs were found in many individuals. Linkage disequilibrium might explain the correlated functional status among segregating V segments, but an unknown experimental factor could not be ruled out. According to the authors, the approach could potentially be generalized to other disease states and immunological phenotypes. The study listed approximately 160 TCR beta chains as associated with cytomegalovirus. The sequencing pipeline was judged likely to have produced a cluster of highly shared sequence variants as a technical artifact. In a later analysis, TCR association rates were found to vary across HLA loci, with the most associated TCRs seen for DRB1 alleles and the fewest for HLA-C alleles.

The chain was built from TRBV2 and TRBJ2-5; the D call could be TRBD1 or TRBD2, with each sharing 6 bases. The better agreement between TRBJ2-7 and the DNA end casts doubt on the J call. The material sequenced was PBMCs. This sequence was found in a man aged 25 to 40 in good health and CMV-seropositive. The DNA sequence is given as TGTGCCAGCAGTGAAAGGGGGGTGGTGGGAAGGGCTCTAGGGGGCGAGCAGTACTTC. Its protein product is CASSERGVVGRALGGEQYF.